Described below is a single T cell receptor beta chain sequence and its context. No antigen is known for it. The read gets to within 3 residues of the CDR3 end, and the germline J gene fills in the rest. The data were taken from a study of T cells in women clearing cervical HPV infection. Overall study context: Women with histologically confirmed HPV16-related CIN3 or worse, 2 with invasive cancer, served as cases. Blood came at first lesion visit for cases, post-clearance for controls.

Data came from immunoSEQ multiplex PCR; TCRdb stores just in-frame clones and leaves some out. The sample includes some 30,000 clones. Prevalent HPV16 infections were excluded; only incident single HPV16 infections included. General observations from the study: TRBV6-7 abundance was lower in cases than controls (roughly 0.12% versus 0.15%).

The CDR3 consists of 17 residues. CDR1 KGHSH and CDR2 LQKENI come from the germline V gene. The sample comprised blood buffy coat. The source of this sequence is a woman between 18 and 70 years old with a cervical HPV16 infection that either progressed to CIN3+ or cleared (not recorded which). V usage is TRBV18 and J usage is TRBJ1-1; D gene ambiguous. The CDR3 reads CASSPLPRLAAKNIAFF. The sequenced CDR3 bases are TGTGCCAGCTCACCACTCCCCAGGCTGGCTGCCAAAAACATT.